Presented here are 3 T cell receptor beta chains from one specimen sequenced in a study of T cells after yellow fever vaccination. A single record per CDR3 protein comes from TCRdb applying MiXCR to the 5' RACE reads. The sample contains 350,000 or so distinct CDR3 sequences, around 8.1% of which appear only once. The sequencing here drew on PBMCs, taken roughly 46 days after the first yellow fever vaccination. The receptor source for this set is a man aged 18-30 years who received the YFV17D yellow fever vaccine.

The CDR3 protein is CASSLDSRTKAEYF. The CDR3 bases are TGTGCCAGCAGCTTGGATTCGCGGACTAAGGCTGAGTACTTC. The rearrangement joins TRBV5-4 to TRBJ2-7; a possible D gene is TRBD2 (6 bases). In germline, CDR1 is SGHNT, CDR2 YYREEE (reference sequence). The CDR3 runs to 14 residues. Between the trimmed V and J ends, which lost 0 bases and 11 bases, there was a span of 18 bases. Combining the CDR3 with reference TRBV5-4 and TRBJ2-7 gives the whole variable domain ETGVTQSPTHLIKTRGQQVTLRCSSQSGHNTVSWYQQALGQGPQFIFQYYREEENGRGNFPPRFSGLQFPNYSSELNVNALELDDSALYLCASSLDSRTKAEYFGPGTRLTVT.

This clonotype was counted a few times. This sequence joins TRBV12-3 or TRBV12-4 and TRBJ2-5; TRBD2 might be the D (5 bases). Trimming pared 2 bases from V and 1 base from J, leaving 8 bases between. The CDR3 loop spans 14 amino acids. For the CDR3, the DNA is TGTGCCAGCAGTTTACCGGAGGCCCAAGAGACCCAGTACTTC. Amino acid sequence: CASSLPEAQETQYF.

The chain uses TRBV7-2 and TRBJ1-5; no clear D gene. V gave up 7 bases and J gave up 7 bases, with 17 bases separating them. Germline lookup yields CDR1 SGHTA and CDR2 FQGNSA. The CDR3 has 14 residues. CDR3 amino acids: CASTDPGAYQPQHF. DNA for the CDR3: TGTGCCAGCACCGACCCGGGTGCCTACCAGCCCCAGCATTTT.